This T cell receptor (beta chain) was observed in a study of cytomegalovirus exposure and HLA in healthy donors. The study's findings and limits: While the bulk of TCR sequences proved rare, some public TCRs turned up in many donors. For most TCR beta V segments, an earlier analysis put the productive rate at about 90% or about 30% of the time. Looking again later, the authors saw that most CMV-associated TCR beta chains seemed HLA-restricted. More clonal expansion characterized HLA-associated TCR beta chains than equally common others in a later analysis.

As to this clone: Its antigen is currently unknown.

The length of the CDR3 is 14 residues. Per the germline V gene, CDR1 is SGHDT and CDR2 is YYEEEE. With 2 bases removed from V and 8 bases from J, the gap between germline ends came to 11 bases. A multiplex PCR was run with 60 Vbeta primers and 13 Jbeta primers. Data came from immunoSEQ multiplex PCR; TCRdb stores just in-frame clones and leaves some out. In the table there are about 52,000 clones, around 50% of which are singletons. The sequence was obtained from a human donor in good health. The rearrangement links TRBV5-6 to TRBJ1-6; D not certain. Sequenced material: PBMCs. DNA of the CDR3: TGTGCCAGCAGCTTTACGAGGGAATATTCACCCCTCCACTTT. Its translation is CASSFTREYSPLHF.